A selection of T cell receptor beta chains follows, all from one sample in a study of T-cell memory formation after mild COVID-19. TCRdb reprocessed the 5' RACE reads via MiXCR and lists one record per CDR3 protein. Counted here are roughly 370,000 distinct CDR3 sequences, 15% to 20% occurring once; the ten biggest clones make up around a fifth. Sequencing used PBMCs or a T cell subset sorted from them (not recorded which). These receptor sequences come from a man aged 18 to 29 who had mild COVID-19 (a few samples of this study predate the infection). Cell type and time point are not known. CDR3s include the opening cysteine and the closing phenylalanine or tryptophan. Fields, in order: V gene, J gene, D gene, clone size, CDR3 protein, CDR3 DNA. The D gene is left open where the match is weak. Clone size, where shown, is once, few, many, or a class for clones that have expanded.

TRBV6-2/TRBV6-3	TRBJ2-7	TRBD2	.	CASRKAGLAGIGREQYF	TGTGCCAGCAGGAAAGCGGGACTAGCGGGGATCGGCCGGGAGCAGTACTTC
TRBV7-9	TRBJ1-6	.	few	CASSSLRGFNSPLHF	TGTGCCAGCAGCTCACTAAGGGGGTTTAATTCACCCCTCCACTTT
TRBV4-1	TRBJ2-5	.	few	CASSQDRSQETQYF	TGCGCCAGCAGCCAAGATAGGTCGCAAGAGACCCAGTACTTC
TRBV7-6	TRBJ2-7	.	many	CASSLAGYYEQYF	TGTGCCAGCAGCTTAGCAGGGTACTACGAGCAGTACTTC
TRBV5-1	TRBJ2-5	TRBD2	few	CASSLGTSGGAKETQYF	TGCGCCAGCAGCCTGGGGACTAGCGGGGGGGCCAAGGAGACCCAGTACTTC
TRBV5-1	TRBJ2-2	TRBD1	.	CASSHGQGGLKNTGELFF	TGCGCCAGCAGCCATGGACAGGGGGGTTTGAAAAACACCGGGGAGCTGTTTTTT
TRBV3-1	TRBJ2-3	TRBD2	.	CASSQGGGTSMDTQYF	TGTGCCAGCAGCCAAGGGGGCGGGACTAGCATGGATACGCAGTATTTT
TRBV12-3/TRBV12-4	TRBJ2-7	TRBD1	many	CASSWTGGLGYEQYF	TGTGCCAGCAGTTGGACAGGGGGACTCGGGTACGAGCAGTACTTC
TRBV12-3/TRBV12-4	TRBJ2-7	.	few	CASKPGRRSYEQYF	TGTGCCAGTAAACCGGGACGGAGATCCTACGAGCAGTACTTC
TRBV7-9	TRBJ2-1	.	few	CASSPRTANEQFF	TGTGCCAGCAGCCCAAGGACAGCCAATGAGCAGTTCTTC
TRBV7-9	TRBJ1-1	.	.	CASSTRDTPGTEAFF	TGTGCCAGCAGCACCCGGGACACACCGGGCACTGAAGCTTTCTTT
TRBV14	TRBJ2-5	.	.	CASSRPGAGETQYF	TGTGCCAGCAGCCGACCAGGGGCCGGAGAGACCCAGTACTTC
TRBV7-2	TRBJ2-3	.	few	CASSFLRGTTLTDTQYF	TGTGCCAGCAGCTTCCTCAGGGGTACTACCCTCACAGATACGCAGTATTTT
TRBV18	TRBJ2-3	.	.	CASSPKGRKQYF	TGTGCCAGCTCACCAAAGGGGCGCAAGCAGTATTTT
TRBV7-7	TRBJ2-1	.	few	CASSLGGSGAYNEQFF	TGTGCTAGCAGCTTAGGAGGAAGTGGAGCTTACAATGAGCAGTTCTTC
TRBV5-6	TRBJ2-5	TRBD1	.	CASSSGTVLQETQYF	TGTGCCAGCAGCTCCGGGACAGTTCTACAAGAGACCCAGTACTTC
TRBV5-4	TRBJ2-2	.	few	CATQKGGADGELFF	TGTGCCACCCAAAAAGGGGGGGCGGACGGGGAGCTGTTTTTT
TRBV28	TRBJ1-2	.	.	CASSPRLWGGYGYTF	TGTGCCAGCAGCCCCCGGTTGTGGGGCGGCTATGGCTACACCTTC
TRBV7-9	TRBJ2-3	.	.	CASSLEGIADTQYF	TGTGCCAGCAGCTTAGAGGGAATTGCAGATACGCAGTATTTT
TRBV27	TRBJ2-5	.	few	CASATTSWETQYF	TGTGCCAGTGCCACTACTAGTTGGGAGACCCAGTACTTC
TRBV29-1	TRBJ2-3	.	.	CSVDKGTDTQYF	TGCAGCGTTGATAAGGGAACAGATACGCAGTATTTT
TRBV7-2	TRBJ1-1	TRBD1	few	CASKITGDFTEAFF	TGTGCCAGCAAGATAACAGGGGATTTCACTGAAGCTTTCTTT
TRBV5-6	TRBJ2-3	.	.	CASSLAWESTDTQYF	TGTGCCAGCAGCTTGGCCTGGGAAAGCACAGATACGCAGTATTTT
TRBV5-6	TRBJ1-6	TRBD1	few	CASSPLDRDGSPLHF	TGTGCCAGCAGCCCTTTGGACAGGGATGGCTCACCCCTCCACTTT
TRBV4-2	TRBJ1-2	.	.	CASSQAPPYGYTF	TGTGCCAGCAGCCAAGCGCCGCCCTATGGCTACACCTTC
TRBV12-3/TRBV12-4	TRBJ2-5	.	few	CASSPARQETQYF	TGTGCCAGCAGTCCCGCTCGGCAAGAGACCCAGTACTTC